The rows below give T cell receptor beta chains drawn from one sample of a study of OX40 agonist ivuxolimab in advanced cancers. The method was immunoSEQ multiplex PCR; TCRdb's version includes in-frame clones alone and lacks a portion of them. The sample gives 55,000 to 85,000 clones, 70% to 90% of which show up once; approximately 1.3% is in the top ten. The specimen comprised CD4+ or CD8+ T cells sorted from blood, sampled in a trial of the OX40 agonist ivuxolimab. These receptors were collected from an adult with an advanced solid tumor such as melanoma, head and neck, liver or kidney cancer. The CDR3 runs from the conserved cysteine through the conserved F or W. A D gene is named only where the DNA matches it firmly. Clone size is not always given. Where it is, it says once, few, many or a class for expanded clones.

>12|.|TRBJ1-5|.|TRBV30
CAWESGNQPQHF
TGTGCCTGGGAATCCGGCAATCAGCCCCAGCATTTT
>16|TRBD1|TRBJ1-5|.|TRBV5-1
CASSLGGTGGGQPQHF
TGCGCCAGCAGCTTGGGCGGGACAGGGGGTGGTCAGCCCCAGCATTTT
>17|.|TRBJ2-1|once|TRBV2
CASSENRRMSSYNEQFF
TGTGCCAGCAGTGAAAATAGACGTATGAGCTCCTACAATGAGCAGTTCTTC
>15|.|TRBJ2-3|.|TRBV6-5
CASRPHFGDTDTQYF
TGTGCCAGCAGACCCCACTTCGGGGACACAGATACGCAGTATTTT
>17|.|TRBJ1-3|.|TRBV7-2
CASSFRERGASGNTIYF
TGTGCCAGCAGCTTCAGGGAGCGGGGGGCTTCGGGAAACACCATATATTTT
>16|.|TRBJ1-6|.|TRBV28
CASSLGAGGTHSPLHF
TGTGCCAGCAGTTTAGGGGCCGGAGGGACTCATTCACCCCTCCACTTT
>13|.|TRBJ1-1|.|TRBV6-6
CASSYEPNTEAFF
TGTGCCAGCAGTTACGAGCCGAACACTGAAGCTTTCTTT
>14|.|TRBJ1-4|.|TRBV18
CASSPRQGREKLFF
TGTGCCAGCTCACCACGTCAGGGGAGGGAAAAACTGTTTTTT
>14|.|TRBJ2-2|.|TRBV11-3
CASSLNTLTGELFF
TGTGCCAGCAGCTTAAACACCCTAACCGGGGAGCTGTTTTTT
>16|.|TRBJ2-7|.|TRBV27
CASSPARAGLRYEQYF
TGTGCCAGCAGTCCAGCCAGGGCAGGGCTTAGGTACGAGCAGTACTTC
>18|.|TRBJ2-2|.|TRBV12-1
CASSFGEDGNGDDGELFF
TGTGCCAGCAGCTTTGGGGAGGACGGGAATGGGGATGACGGGGAGCTGTTTTTT
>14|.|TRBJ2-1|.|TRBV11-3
CASSPGGSYNEQFF
TGTGCCAGCAGCCCCGGGGGCTCCTACAATGAGCAGTTCTTC
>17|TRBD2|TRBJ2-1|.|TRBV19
CASSRGSGSSKTNEQFF
TGTGCCAGTAGTCGGGGTAGCGGGAGCTCGAAGACCAATGAGCAGTTCTTC
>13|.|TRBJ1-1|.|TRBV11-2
CASSLGRGTEAFF
TGTGCCAGCAGCTTGGGCCGGGGCACTGAAGCTTTCTTT
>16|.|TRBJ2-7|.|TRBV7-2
CASSLSGGEGGYEQYF
TGTGCCAGCAGCTTAAGTGGGGGTGAGGGCGGCTACGAGCAGTACTTC
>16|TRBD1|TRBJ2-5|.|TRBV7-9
CASSLLTGVNQETQYF
TGTGCCAGCAGCTTATTGACAGGGGTTAACCAAGAGACCCAGTACTTC
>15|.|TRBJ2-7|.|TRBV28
CASSLSGDPSYEQYF
TGTGCCAGCAGTTTATCCGGGGACCCCAGCTACGAGCAGTACTTC
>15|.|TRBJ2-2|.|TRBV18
CASSPGRAGTGELFF
TGTGCCAGCTCCCCCGGCAGGGCAGGCACCGGGGAGCTGTTTTTT
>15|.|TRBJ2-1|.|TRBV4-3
CASSQVALFGDEQFF
TGCGCCAGCAGCCAAGTTGCCTTGTTTGGGGATGAGCAGTTCTTC
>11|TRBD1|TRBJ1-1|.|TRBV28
CASQGDTEAFF
TGTGCCAGCCAGGGGGACACTGAAGCTTTCTTT
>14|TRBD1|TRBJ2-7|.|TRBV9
CASSEGQDYYEQYF
TGTGCCAGCAGCGAGGGACAGGATTACTACGAGCAGTACTTC
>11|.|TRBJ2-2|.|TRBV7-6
CASSFTGELFF
TGTGCCAGCAGCTTTACCGGGGAGCTGTTTTTT
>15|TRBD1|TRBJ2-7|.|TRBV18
CASSPLGQGREEQYF
TGTGCCAGCTCACCACTGGGACAGGGGCGCGAGGAGCAGTACTTC
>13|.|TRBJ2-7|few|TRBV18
CASSPQNYYEQYF
TGTGCCAGCTCACCACAGAACTACTACGAGCAGTACTTC
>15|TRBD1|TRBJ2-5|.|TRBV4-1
CASSLGQGARETQYF
TGCGCCAGCAGCTTGGGACAGGGGGCTCGGGAGACCCAGTACTTC
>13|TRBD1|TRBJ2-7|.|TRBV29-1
CSVAGTGAYEQYF
TGCAGCGTTGCCGGGACAGGGGCCTACGAGCAGTACTTC
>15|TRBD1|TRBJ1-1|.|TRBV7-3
CASSSTGPPNTEAFF
TGTGCCAGCAGCTCGACAGGGCCCCCGAACACTGAAGCTTTCTTT
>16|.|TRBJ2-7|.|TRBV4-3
CASRGDRIPDGYEQYF
TGCGCCAGCAGAGGGGATCGGATCCCAGACGGTTACGAGCAGTACTTC
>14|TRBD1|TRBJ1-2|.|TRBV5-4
CASSMAGQGLGYTF
TGTGCCAGCTCAATGGCGGGACAGGGGCTTGGCTACACCTTC
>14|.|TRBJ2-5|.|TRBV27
CASSSRGTQETQYF
TGTGCCAGCAGTTCCCGAGGGACTCAAGAGACCCAGTACTTC
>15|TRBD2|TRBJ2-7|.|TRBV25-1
CASSEWASGVYEQYF
TGTGCCAGCAGTGAATGGGCTAGCGGCGTCTACGAGCAGTACTTC
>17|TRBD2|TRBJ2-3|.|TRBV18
CASSPLETSGVSDTQYF
TGTGCCAGCTCACCACTAGAGACTAGCGGGGTGTCAGATACGCAGTATTTT
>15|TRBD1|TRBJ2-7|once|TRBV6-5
CASSLQGISSYEQYF
TGTGCCAGCAGTTTACAGGGGATAAGCTCCTACGAGCAGTACTTC
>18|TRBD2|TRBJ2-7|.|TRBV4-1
CASSQDRGRLAGSYEQYF
TGCGCCAGCAGCCAAGATCGGGGGCGGCTAGCGGGATCCTACGAGCAGTACTTC
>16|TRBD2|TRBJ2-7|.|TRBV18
CASSPPSGGKAYEQYF
TGTGCCAGCTCACCACCGTCGGGGGGAAAGGCCTACGAGCAGTACTTC
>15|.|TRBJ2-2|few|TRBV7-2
CASSSRGHVTGELFF
TGTGCCAGCAGCTCCAGAGGACATGTCACCGGGGAGCTGTTTTTT
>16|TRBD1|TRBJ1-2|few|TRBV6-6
CASDGTGALANYGYTF
TGTGCCAGCGACGGGACAGGGGCTTTAGCTAACTATGGCTACACCTTC
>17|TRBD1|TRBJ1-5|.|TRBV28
CASSLFRGTGGNQPQHF
TGTGCCAGCAGTTTATTTAGAGGGACAGGGGGCAATCAGCCCCAGCATTTT
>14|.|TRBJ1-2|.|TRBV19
CASSTRPGNYGYTF
TGTGCCAGTAGTACCCGCCCAGGGAACTATGGCTACACCTTC
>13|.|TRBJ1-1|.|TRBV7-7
CASSIGRGTEAFF
TGTGCTAGCAGCATCGGTCGGGGCACTGAAGCTTTCTTT
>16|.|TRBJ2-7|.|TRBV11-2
CASSLEGTQVRYEQYF
TGTGCCAGCAGCTTAGAAGGTACACAGGTTCGCTACGAGCAGTACTTC
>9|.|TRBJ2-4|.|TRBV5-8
CASRPARHF
TGTGCCAGCAGACCGGCCCGGCACTTC
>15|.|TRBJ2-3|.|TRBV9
CASSGGGTSTDTQYF
TGTGCCAGCAGCGGCGGGGGCACCAGCACAGATACGCAGTATTTT
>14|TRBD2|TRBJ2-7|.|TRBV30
CAWRLGGSPYEQYF
TGTGCCTGGAGGTTAGGCGGGAGTCCCTACGAGCAGTACTTC
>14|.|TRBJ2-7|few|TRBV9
CASSVDTNYYEQYF
TGTGCCAGCAGCGTAGACACGAATTACTACGAGCAGTACTTC
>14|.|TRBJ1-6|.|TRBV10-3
CAISESRGGAPLHF
TGTGCCATCAGTGAGTCGCGGGGCGGGGCACCCCTCCACTTT